Shown below are 9 T cell receptor beta chains from a single sample sequenced in a study of shared clonotypes between healthy human individuals. Sequenced by immunoSEQ multiplex PCR; TCRdb stores in-frame clones only, minus some. The sample yields more than 550,000 clones, 72% seen once. The sequenced sample consisted of memory CD4+ T cells sorted from blood. Subset denoted: CD45RA-negative fraction. Receptors were obtained from a woman in her twenties or thirties in good health.

This clone was counted once. This chain links TRBV11-2 with TRBJ2-1; 8 bases match TRBD2. The germline V gene has CDR1 SGHAT and CDR2 FQNNGV. The CDR3 totals 14 residues. Trimming removed 5 bases from V and 7 bases from J; junction bases left unmatched: 7. The CDR3 sequence is CASSRAGAWNEQFF. The CDR3 DNA reads TGTGCCAGCAGCCGAGCGGGAGCTTGGAATGAGCAGTTCTTC.

As regards this clone: The sample contains more than one DNA sequence encoding this CDR3. The chain is built from TRBV20-1 and TRBJ2-1; D gene ambiguous. There are 10 residues in the CDR3. Germline values: CDR1 DFQATT, CDR2 SNEGSKA (reference sequence). Trimming shortened V by 3 bases and J by 6 bases, and 3 bases separated the two germline ends. The CDR3 loop is CSASSNEQFF. Written as DNA, the CDR3 is TGCAGTGCTAGTTCCAATGAGCAGTTCTTC.

The V and J genes are TRBV6-1 and TRBJ1-4, with D uncertain. This CDR3 spans 15 amino acids. With 2 bases removed from V and 1 base from J, the gap between germline ends came to 8 bases. Germline values: CDR1 MNHNS, CDR2 SASEGT. The CDR3 here is CASSEQTQTNEKLFF. The CDR3 region has the DNA TGTGCCAGCAGTGAACAGACGCAAACTAATGAAAAACTGTTTTTT.

The gene calls are TRBV28 and TRBJ1-2; 8 nucleotides line up with TRBD1. This CDR3 comprises 15 residues. With 2 bases clipped from V and 2 bases from J, the junction kept 4 bases outside the gene matches. Germline assignment: CDR1 MDHEN and CDR2 SYDVKM. CDR3 amino acids: CASSLPGQVNYGYTF. In nucleotides, the CDR3 is TGTGCCAGCAGTTTACCGGGACAGGTAAACTATGGCTACACCTTC.

The V gene is TRBV18, the J gene TRBJ1-3; 12 nucleotides match TRBD1. The CDR3 runs to 18 residues. CDR1 and CDR2 from the germline V gene are KGHSH and LQKENI. After removal of 3 bases from V and 0 bases from J, the junction contained 6 bases not matched to a gene. The CDR3 protein is CASSPKGTGGYSGNTIYF. DNA of the CDR3: TGTGCCAGCTCACCTAAAGGGACAGGGGGCTACTCTGGAAACACCATATATTTT.

This clone came up once. The chain combines TRBV7-9 with TRBJ2-7; a possible D gene is TRBD1 (5 bases). Trimming took 5 bases from V and 0 from J, leaving 14 bases between them. This CDR3 comprises 15 residues. In germline, CDR1 is SEHNR, CDR2 FQNEAQ (reference sequence). In DNA form, the CDR3 reads TGTGCCAGCAGCCCAGGGCCCATACACTCCTACGAGCAGTACTTC. It is translated as CASSPGPIHSYEQYF.

This chain joins TRBV28 and TRBJ2-7; 8 positions agree with TRBD1. After removal of 5 bases from V and 2 bases from J, the junction contained 5 bases not matched to a gene. This CDR3 comprises 14 residues. The germline V gene has CDR1 MDHEN and CDR2 SYDVKM. CDR3 nucleotide sequence: TGTGCCAGCAGTACGGGACAGGTCACCTACGAGCAGTACTTC. It codes for CASSTGQVTYEQYF.

Only a few counts were recorded for this clone. The chain couples TRBV7-2 to TRBJ1-1, with no clear D. The V gene lost 2 bases and the J gene lost 1 base, with 5 bases spanning the gap. The germline CDR1 and CDR2 sequences are SGHTA and FQGNSA. This CDR3 contains 13 residues. The CDR3 region has the DNA TGTGCCAGCAGCTTACACCGGAACACTGAAGCTTTCTTT. Protein sequence: CASSLHRNTEAFF.

As for this clone: Other DNA sequences in the same sample also yield this CDR3. The rearrangement links TRBV19 to TRBJ2-1; 13 nucleotides align to TRBD2. This CDR3 has 17 residues. Germline trimming cut 3 bases from V and 0 bases from J; bases unmatched to any gene: 2. Germline V CDR1 and CDR2: LNHDA, SQIVND (reference sequence). CDR3 DNA: TGTGCCAGTAGTATCCGGACTAGCGGGAGCTCCTACAATGAGCAGTTCTTC. Its translation: CASSIRTSGSSYNEQFF.